Sequencing of this T cell receptor beta chain was carried out in a study of shared clonotypes between healthy human individuals. As defined, naive CD8 cells were CD45RO-negative and positively selected for CCR7, with terminally differentiated effector memory CD45RA+ cells excluded. With regard to this clone: No antigen is known for it.

General study points: Among donors, sharing of clonotypes was expected to be affected by sequencing depth. Naive CD4 clonotypes were shared across a few donors at roughly 5%.

Sequencing used immunoSEQ multiplex PCR; TCRdb keeps in-frame clones, though not all of them. Of approximately 2,000,000 clones listed, just under 95% are singletons. This CDR3 spans 16 amino acids. Per germline, CDR1 MNHEY and CDR2 SMNVEV (reference sequence). V lost 2 bases to trimming and J lost 8 bases; unmatched junction nucleotides: 8. The chain uses TRBV27 and TRBJ2-1; TRBD2 agrees at 11 bases. This clonotype was obtained from a man younger than 35 in good health. Some clones in this sample may be carry-over from other donors' samples. Specimen: naive CD8+ T cells from PBMCs. As DNA, the CDR3 is TGTGCCAGCAGTTTACGGACTAGCGGGTATGGTGATGAGCAGTTCTTC. Its translation is CASSLRTSGYGDEQFF.